These 27 T cell receptor beta chains were all obtained from the same sample, sequenced in a study of patients and donors after allogeneic stem cell transplantation. TCRdb reanalysed the RT-PCR reads using MiXCR and keeps one entry per CDR3 protein. Among under 200,000 distinct CDR3 sequences listed, around 30% were seen once. The sample taken for sequencing was blood, either unsorted or a sorted T cell fraction (not recorded which). The receptors were gathered from a human donor who was either an allogeneic HSCT recipient or a stem cell or donor lymphocyte infusion donor (not recorded which). It is not recorded whose cells these are; they may come from a transplant donor.

This CDR3 reads CASSPKDGYEQYF. The CDR3 DNA reads as TGCGCCAGCAGCCCCAAAGACGGATACGAGCAGTACTTC. The chain has TRBV4-1 and TRBJ2-7; no reliable D call. Trimming left V 4 bases short and J 4 bases short, with 11 bases between. This CDR3 spans 13 amino acids. Germline loops: CDR1 MGHRA, CDR2 YSYEKL.

The sample holds a few counts of this clonotype. V and J are TRBV24-1 and TRBJ2-2; D gene uncertain. CDR1 is KGHDR and CDR2 is SFDVKD in the germline V gene. Between the trimmed V and J ends, which lost 7 bases and 4 bases, there was a span of 12 bases. The CDR3 has 14 residues. DNA for the CDR3: TGTGCCACCAGGAAGCCCAAATTCACCGGGGAGCTGTTTTTT. Protein product: CATRKPKFTGELFF.

The rearrangement links TRBV4-3 to TRBJ2-7; 13 bases line up with TRBD2. The V segment lost 4 bases and the J segment 5 bases; nucleotides outside the gene matches: 8. Germline lookup yields CDR1 LGHNA and CDR2 YSLEER. The CDR3 spans 16 residues. CDR3 in amino acids: CASSPQTGLAGNEQYF. CDR3 nucleotide sequence: TGCGCCAGCAGCCCCCAGACGGGACTAGCGGGGAACGAGCAGTACTTC.

The V gene is TRBV9, the J gene TRBJ2-2, with 9 nucleotides matching TRBD2. The J segment lost 2 bases and the V segment lost 4 bases, leaving 6 bases of the junction unmatched. This CDR3 comprises 16 residues. Looked up from germline, CDR1 is SGDLS and CDR2 is YYNGEE. The CDR3, as DNA: TGTGCCAGCAGCTCCCAGCGGGAGGAAAACACCGGGGAGCTGTTTTTT. It codes for CASSSQREENTGELFF. Variable domain in full (rest from reference TRBV9 and TRBJ2-2): DSGVTQTPKHLITATGQRVTLRCSPRSGDLSVYWYQQSLDQGLQFLIQYYNGEERAKGNILERFSAQQFPDLHSELNLSSLELGDSALYFCASSSQREENTGELFFGEGSRLTVL.

The genes are TRBV4-3 and TRBJ2-3, with 12 bases aligning to TRBD1. The V gene's germline CDR1 is LGHNA and CDR2 YSLEER. J gave up 5 bases and V 4 bases, and 4 bases lay outside the gene matches. This CDR3 is built from 15 residues. The CDR3 region has the DNA TGCGCCAGCAGCCTTCGGGACAGGGGGCGAGATACGCAGTATTTT. As protein: CASSLRDRGRDTQYF.

This clonotype was counted at least ten times. V usage is TRBV12-3 or TRBV12-4 and J usage is TRBJ1-1; D remains ambiguous. The CDR3 length is 12 residues. The V gene lost 5 bases and the J gene lost 11 bases, with 15 bases spanning the gap. CDR3 region: CASSHGNVAAFF. The CDR3 bases are TGTGCCAGCAGTCACGGTAACGTAGCGGCTTTCTTT.

This clonotype appeared a few times. V usage is TRBV29-1 and J usage is TRBJ2-5; D may be TRBD1 (5 bases). The germline V gene has CDR1 SQVTM and CDR2 ANQGSEA. The V gene lost 0 bases and the J gene lost 1 base, with 9 bases spanning the gap. The CDR3 spans 14 residues. As DNA, the CDR3 is TGCAGCGTTGAAGATGCGACAGTCCAAGAGACCCAGTACTTC. Translated: CSVEDATVQETQYF.

This clonotype was detected only a few times. The gene calls are TRBV12-3 or TRBV12-4 and TRBJ1-5; D gene uncertain. There are 13 residues in the CDR3. V was pared by 5 bases and J by 3 bases, with 8 bases between. In nucleotides, the CDR3 is TGTGCCAGCAGTAAGAGGGCCAATCAGCCCCAGCATTTT. Protein product: CASSKRANQPQHF.

This clonotype was counted only a few times. The V and J genes are TRBV7-2 and TRBJ2-4, with D maybe TRBD2 (5 bases). This CDR3 has 14 amino acids. V lost 5 bases and J lost 6, with 14 bases in between. Germline V gives CDR1 SGHTA, CDR2 FQGNSA. The DNA for the CDR3 is TGTGCCAGCAGCCCTAATTTGGCGGGAAACATTCAGTACTTC. Amino acids: CASSPNLAGNIQYF.

Ten or more counts support this clonotype. The chain recombines TRBV7-9 with TRBJ2-1; 7 bases fit TRBD2. The germline V gene encodes CDR1 SEHNR and CDR2 FQNEAQ (reference sequence). The CDR3 totals 13 residues. The CDR3 loop is CATRGSSYNEQFF. The CDR3 nucleotides read TGTGCTACGCGGGGGTCCTCCTACAATGAGCAGTTCTTC.

This chain joins TRBV5-1 and TRBJ2-1, with TRBD2 identical over 8 bases. This CDR3 is 17 amino acids long. The J segment lost 1 base and the V segment lost 4 bases, leaving 10 bases of the junction unmatched. Germline V gene data show CDR1 as SGHRS and CDR2 as YFSETQ. The CDR3 region has the DNA TGCGCCAGCAGCACCCTGGTAGGACTAGCTTCCTACAATGAGCAGTTCTTC. It translates to CASSTLVGLASYNEQFF.

V gene TRBV3-1 combines with J gene TRBJ2-7; D is unresolved. V dropped 1 base and J dropped 2 bases, with 18 bases sitting between them. CDR1 and CDR2 from the germline V gene are LGHDT and YNNKEL (reference sequence). The CDR3 covers 17 residues. CDR3 sequence: CASSQVPSRFGAYEQYF. The DNA of the CDR3 is TGTGCCAGCAGCCAAGTTCCGTCAAGGTTTGGGGCCTACGAGCAGTACTTC.

The chain links TRBV20-1 to TRBJ2-2; 9 nucleotides agree with TRBD1. CDR1 is DFQATT and CDR2 is SNEGSKA in the germline V gene (reference sequence). The CDR3 contains 14 residues. The CDR3 reads CRSTGTGRTGELFF. As DNA, the CDR3 is TGCAGAAGTACCGGGACAGGGAGGACCGGGGAGCTGTTTTTT.

This clonotype came up a few times. The V and J genes are TRBV7-2 and TRBJ1-5; D may be TRBD1 (6 bases). V shed 4 bases and J shed 6 bases, with 13 bases lying between them. CDR3 size: 14 residues. The germline CDR1 and CDR2 sequences are SGHTA and FQGNSA. The CDR3 DNA reads as TGTGCCAGCAGCTCGCAGGGGACTAGTCAGCCCCAGCATTTT. Translating gives CASSSQGTSQPQHF.

The chain employs TRBV29-1 and TRBJ2-7, with 10 bases lining up with TRBD1. Germline lookup yields CDR1 SQVTM and CDR2 ANQGSEA. V lost 1 base and J lost 4; bases outside the gene matches: 4. CDR3 size: 14 residues. The CDR3 DNA follows: TGCAGCGTTGAAGGGACAGGGGGGAGGTACGAGCAGTACTTC. Amino acid sequence: CSVEGTGGRYEQYF.

This clonotype occurred a few times. The CDR3, as DNA: TGTGCCAGCAGTTCCGGACATGGTGGGGCCAACGTCCTGACTTTC. This codes for CASSSGHGGANVLTF. The chain carries TRBV12-3 or TRBV12-4 and TRBJ2-6, with TRBD1 as a possible D gene (5 bases). This CDR3 comprises 15 residues. With 4 bases removed from V and 3 bases from J, the gap between germline ends came to 10 bases.

This clonotype came up once. The V gene is TRBV29-1, the J gene TRBJ2-7; 9 nucleotides match TRBD1. The germline V gene encodes CDR1 SQVTM and CDR2 ANQGSEA. J was trimmed by 0 bases and V by 5 bases; bases with no gene match: 8. This CDR3 comprises 15 residues. CDR3 bases: TGCAGCGTTAGGACAGGGACAGGGAGCTCCTACGAGCAGTACTTC. Its protein product is CSVRTGTGSSYEQYF.

This clonotype was picked up a small number of times. CDR3 sequence reads: CSVEDRQSRTDTQYF. The CDR3 nucleotides read TGCAGCGTTGAAGATCGACAGTCACGCACAGATACGCAGTATTTT. The V gene is TRBV29-1, the J gene TRBJ2-3; weak D call: TRBD1 (5 bases). Trimming took 0 bases from V and 1 from J, leaving 11 bases between them. The germline V gene has CDR1 SQVTM and CDR2 ANQGSEA. The CDR3 spans 15 residues.

This chain links TRBV28 with TRBJ1-5, with D possibly being TRBD1 (5 bases). Germline loops: CDR1 MDHEN, CDR2 SYDVKM. The V and J ends lost 6 bases and 5 bases respectively, with 17 bases between them. This CDR3 comprises 15 residues. The CDR3 DNA follows: TGTGCCAGCAGCCCTCCATGGGACGTCGATCAGCCCCAGCATTTT. Translating gives CASSPPWDVDQPQHF.

V and J are TRBV7-2 and TRBJ1-5, with 8 bases aligning to TRBD1. Germline loops: CDR1 SGHTA, CDR2 FQGNSA. CDR3 size: 15 residues. Trimming at V came to 5 bases and at J to 4 bases, leaving 7 bases not matched to a gene. The CDR3 bases are TGTGCCAGCAGCCCGACAGGGGTGGGAAATCAGCCCCAGCATTTT. This encodes CASSPTGVGNQPQHF.

This chain links TRBV10-3 with TRBJ1-5; unclear D gene. Germline V gene sequence: CDR1 ENHRY, CDR2 SYGVKD. The CDR3 has 15 amino acids. Between the trimmed V and J ends, which lost 6 bases and 1 base, there was a span of 13 bases. The CDR3 protein is CAISPGTASNQPQHF. CDR3 DNA sequence: TGTGCCATCAGCCCGGGAACAGCAAGCAATCAGCCCCAGCATTTT.

The rearrangement links TRBV15 to TRBJ2-2; D unresolved. The CDR3 totals 15 residues. Germline V gene sequence: CDR1 LNHNV, CDR2 YYDKDF (reference sequence). Trimming removed 0 bases at V and 5 bases at J, with 10 bases between. The CDR3 loop reads CATSRDLVQTGELFF. The CDR3 DNA is TGTGCCACCAGCAGAGATCTTGTACAAACCGGGGAGCTGTTTTTT.

This clonotype has just a few counts. The chain employs TRBV15 and TRBJ1-5; D gene uncertain. Between the trimmed V and J ends, which lost 3 bases and 6 bases, there was a span of 9 bases. Germline CDR1 is LNHNV and CDR2 is YYDKDF (reference sequence). There are 13 residues in the CDR3. The CDR3, as DNA: TGTGCCACCAGCAGGGCTCAGGCTCAGCCCCAGCATTTT. As protein: CATSRAQAQPQHF.

The rearrangement uses TRBV29-1 and TRBJ1-1; D possibly corresponds to TRBD1 (6 bases). Trimming took off 6 bases at V and 10 bases at J, with 21 bases between the two ends. The CDR3 loop spans 13 amino acids. Germline V CDR1 and CDR2: SQVTM, ANQGSEA. The CDR3 region has the DNA TGCAGCGTCGTGGGACACACCCAAAGAGGAGCTTTCTTT. It specifies CSVVGHTQRGAFF.

The chain couples TRBV6-6 to TRBJ2-7, with 9 positions matching TRBD2. V gave up 6 bases and J gave up 2 bases; unmatched junction bases: 11. Germline values: CDR1 MNHNY, CDR2 SVGAGI (reference sequence). This CDR3 comprises 16 residues. The CDR3 loop reads CASSTPPSGVPYEQYF. CDR3 DNA sequence: TGTGCCAGCAGCACCCCGCCTAGCGGGGTACCCTACGAGCAGTACTTC.

This clonotype has a count of ten or more. The chain combines TRBV10-3 with TRBJ2-1; D gene ambiguous. V dropped 0 bases and J dropped 7 bases, with 16 bases sitting between them. The length of the CDR3 is 16 residues. Germline V CDR1 and CDR2: ENHRY, SYGVKD. This CDR3 is CAISESHPPVGNEQFF. CDR3 nucleotides: TGTGCCATCAGTGAGTCCCACCCTCCGGTGGGGAATGAGCAGTTCTTC.

The J gene is TRBJ2-1, the V gene TRBV7-9; 8 bases align to TRBD1. The CDR3 length is 13 residues. Germline V gene lookup returns CDR1 SEHNR and CDR2 FQNEAQ (reference sequence). CDR3 DNA: TGTCCAGCCCAAGGACAGGGTCACAATGAGCAGTTCTTC. This gives the protein CPAQGQGHNEQFF.